What follows are 3 T cell receptor beta chains derived from one specimen sequenced in a study of T cell responses to AZD1222 COVID-19 vaccine. The data were produced by immunoSEQ multiplex PCR, yet TCRdb's version contains in-frame clones alone and is incomplete. The data contain around 140,000 clones, 92% of them seen just once; the ten biggest clones take up about 3.8%. The sequenced sample was peripheral blood, obtained 28 days after the second AZD1222 dose. These receptors came from an adult who received the AZD1222 COVID-19 vaccine.

The chain uses TRBV28 and TRBJ1-6; D call uncertain. The V end was cut by 0 bases, the J end by 9 bases, with 15 bases between. The germline gives CDR1 MDHEN, CDR2 SYDVKM. The CDR3 loop spans 16 amino acids. CDR3 protein: CASSLWTSGQSSPLHF. CDR3 nucleotides: TGTGCCAGCAGTTTATGGACCTCGGGTCAGAGTTCACCCCTCCACTTT.

This rearrangement joins TRBV28 to TRBJ1-2; a possible D gene is TRBD1 (6 bases). Trimming stripped 3 bases from V and 2 bases from J, with 13 bases between. The germline V gene has CDR1 MDHEN and CDR2 SYDVKM. This CDR3 is built from 15 residues. In DNA, the CDR3 is TGTGCCAGCAGTTTCTACTCAGGGGTGAACTATGGCTACACCTTC. Protein product: CASSFYSGVNYGYTF.

V and J are TRBV5-6 and TRBJ2-7; D unresolved. CDR3 length: 13 amino acids. Looked up from germline, CDR1 is SGHDT and CDR2 is YYEEEE. The V end was cut by 0 bases, the J end by 5 bases, with 9 bases between. The CDR3 sequence is CASSLEEEDEQYF. The CDR3 DNA reads as TGTGCCAGCAGCTTGGAGGAAGAAGACGAGCAGTACTTC.